A selection of T cell receptor beta chains follows, all from one sample in a study of T cells after yellow fever vaccination. One entry per CDR3 protein results from TCRdb running MiXCR on the 5' RACE reads. The sample shows tens of thousands of distinct CDR3 sequences, approximately 6.5% of them seen only once. The source material was CD8+ T cells sorted from PBMCs, sampled less than 6 days after the first yellow fever vaccination. These TCRs come from a man younger than 35 who received the YFV17D yellow fever vaccine. CDR3s include the opening cysteine and the closing phenylalanine or tryptophan. The order of the fields is J gene, clone size, V gene, D gene, CDR3 protein, CDR3 DNA. The D gene is left open where the match is weak. The listing skips clone size in some rows; elsewhere it reads once, few, many or a size class.

J gene: TRBJ2-1; clone size: few; V gene: TRBV28; D gene: TRBD1; CDR3 protein: CATSDRGHYNEQFF; CDR3 DNA: TGTGCCACCTCGGACAGGGGGCACTACAATGAGCAGTTCTTC
J gene: TRBJ2-1; clone size: few; V gene: TRBV20-1; D gene: .; CDR3 protein: CSASQGSSSYNEQFF; CDR3 DNA: TGCAGTGCTTCTCAGGGCTCCAGCTCCTACAATGAGCAGTTCTTC
J gene: TRBJ2-3; clone size: few; V gene: TRBV7-3; D gene: .; CDR3 protein: CASSFSGGTDTQYF; CDR3 DNA: TGTGCCAGCAGCTTTTCAGGGGGCACAGATACGCAGTATTTT
J gene: TRBJ2-5; clone size: .; V gene: TRBV5-1; D gene: .; CDR3 protein: CASSLYGKTQYF; CDR3 DNA: TGCGCCAGCAGCTTGTACGGAAAGACCCAGTACTTC
J gene: TRBJ1-1; clone size: .; V gene: TRBV3-1; D gene: TRBD1; CDR3 protein: CASHRGQAFNTEAFF; CDR3 DNA: TGTGCCAGCCACCGGGGACAGGCCTTTAACACTGAAGCTTTCTTT
J gene: TRBJ2-3; clone size: many; V gene: TRBV7-8; D gene: .; CDR3 protein: CASTKGYTDTQYF; CDR3 DNA: TGTGCCAGCACCAAGGGGTACACAGATACGCAGTATTTT
J gene: TRBJ2-3; clone size: many; V gene: TRBV7-9; D gene: .; CDR3 protein: CASSPSRSTDTQYF; CDR3 DNA: TGTGCCAGCAGCCCATCGCGGAGCACAGATACGCAGTATTTT
J gene: TRBJ2-7; clone size: medium-sized; V gene: TRBV18; D gene: .; CDR3 protein: CASSSDYEQYF; CDR3 DNA: TGTGCCAGCTCATCTGATTACGAGCAGTACTTC
J gene: TRBJ2-5; clone size: few; V gene: TRBV5-4; D gene: .; CDR3 protein: CASSLEGLGETQYF; CDR3 DNA: TGTGCCAGCAGCTTGGAGGGGCTTGGAGAGACCCAGTACTTC
J gene: TRBJ2-3; clone size: many; V gene: TRBV4-3; D gene: .; CDR3 protein: CASSQGVGTDTQYF; CDR3 DNA: TGCGCCAGCAGCCAAGGGGTGGGCACAGATACGCAGTATTTT
J gene: TRBJ1-2; clone size: few; V gene: TRBV5-5; D gene: TRBD1; CDR3 protein: CASSLTGTEYGYTF; CDR3 DNA: TGTGCCAGCAGCTTGACCGGGACAGAGTATGGCTACACCTTC
J gene: TRBJ2-1; clone size: many; V gene: TRBV4-3; D gene: TRBD2; CDR3 protein: CASSGLAGVDNEQFF; CDR3 DNA: TGCGCCAGCAGCGGCCTAGCGGGGGTAGACAATGAGCAGTTCTTC
J gene: TRBJ2-3; clone size: many; V gene: TRBV6-4; D gene: .; CDR3 protein: CASSDGGASDTQYF; CDR3 DNA: TGTGCCAGCAGTGACGGGGGGGCCTCAGATACGCAGTATTTT
J gene: TRBJ2-3; clone size: many; V gene: TRBV6-5; D gene: TRBD1; CDR3 protein: CASSYTRGISTDTQYF; CDR3 DNA: TGTGCCAGCAGTTACACCAGGGGGATCAGCACAGATACGCAGTATTTT
J gene: TRBJ2-2; clone size: many; V gene: TRBV9; D gene: TRBD1; CDR3 protein: CASSPRGQITGELFF; CDR3 DNA: TGTGCCAGCAGCCCGAGGGGACAGATCACCGGGGAGCTGTTTTTT
J gene: TRBJ2-1; clone size: few; V gene: TRBV25-1; D gene: .; CDR3 protein: CASSRTGGVYNEQFF; CDR3 DNA: TGTGCCAGCAGCCGCACAGGGGGGGTGTACAATGAGCAGTTCTTC
J gene: TRBJ2-1; clone size: .; V gene: TRBV19; D gene: .; CDR3 protein: CASSYSGPNYEQFF; CDR3 DNA: TGTGCCAGTAGTTACTCGGGACCTAACTATGAGCAGTTCTTC